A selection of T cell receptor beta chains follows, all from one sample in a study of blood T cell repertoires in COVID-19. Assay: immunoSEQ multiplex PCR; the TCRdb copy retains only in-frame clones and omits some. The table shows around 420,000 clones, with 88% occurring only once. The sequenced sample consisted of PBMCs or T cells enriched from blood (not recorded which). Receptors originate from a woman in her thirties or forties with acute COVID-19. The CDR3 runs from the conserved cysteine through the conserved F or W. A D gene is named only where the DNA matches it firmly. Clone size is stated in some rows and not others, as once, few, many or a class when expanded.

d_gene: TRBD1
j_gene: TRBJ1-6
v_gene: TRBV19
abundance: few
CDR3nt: TGTGCCAGTAGGTGGACAGGGGGAGGTTCGGATTCACCCCTCCACTTT
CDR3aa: CASRWTGGGSDSPLHF

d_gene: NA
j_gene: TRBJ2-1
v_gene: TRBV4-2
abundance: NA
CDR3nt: TGTGCCAGCAGTCCTCTAGGGGCAGATATCCATGAGCAGTTCTTC
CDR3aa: CASSPLGADIHEQFF

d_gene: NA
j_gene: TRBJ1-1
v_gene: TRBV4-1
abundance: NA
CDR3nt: TGCGCCAGCAGCCAAGTTGGGTGGACTCGGGGTCCGAACACTGAAGCTTTCTTT
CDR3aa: CASSQVGWTRGPNTEAFF

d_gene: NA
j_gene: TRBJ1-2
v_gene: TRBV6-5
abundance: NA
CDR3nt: TGTGCCAGCAGGGGCCGACAGTCGTTCTTC
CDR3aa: CASRGRQSFF

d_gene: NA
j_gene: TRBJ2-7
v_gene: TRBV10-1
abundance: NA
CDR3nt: TGCGCCACCTCGGACAGCTCCTACGAGCAGTACTTC
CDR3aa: CATSDSSYEQYF

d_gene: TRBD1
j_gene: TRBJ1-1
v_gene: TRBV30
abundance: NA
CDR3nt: TGTGCCGGATGGGACAGGGTAACCCGCACTGAAGCTTTCTTT
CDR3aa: CAGWDRVTRTEAFF

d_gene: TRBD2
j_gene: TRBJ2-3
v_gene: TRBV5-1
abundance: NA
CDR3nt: TGCGCCAGCAGCTTGGCCGGGCGGGGGGGCACGAATACGCAGTATTTT
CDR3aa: CASSLAGRGGTNTQYF

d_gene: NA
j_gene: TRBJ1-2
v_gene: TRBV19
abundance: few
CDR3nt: TGTGCCAGTAGTATAGGTCCGGCGGATGGCTACACCTTC
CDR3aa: CASSIGPADGYTF

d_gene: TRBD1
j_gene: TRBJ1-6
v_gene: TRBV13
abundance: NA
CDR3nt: TGTGCCAGCAGCTTAGGGACAGGGGTTTCACCCCTCCACTTT
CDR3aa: CASSLGTGVSPLHF

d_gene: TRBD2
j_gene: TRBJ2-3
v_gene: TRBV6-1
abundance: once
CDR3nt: TGTGCCAGCAGTGGACTAGCGGGGGGGTATACAGATACGCAGTATTTT
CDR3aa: CASSGLAGGYTDTQYF

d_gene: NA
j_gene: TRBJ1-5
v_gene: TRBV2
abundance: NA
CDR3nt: TGTGCCAGCACCCCCCACGGGAGCAATCAGCCCCAGCATTTT
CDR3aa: CASTPHGSNQPQHF

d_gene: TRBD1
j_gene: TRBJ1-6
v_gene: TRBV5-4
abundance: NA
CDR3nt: TGTGCCAGCAGCTCGGGACAGACTAATTCACCCCTCCACTTT
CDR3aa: CASSSGQTNSPLHF

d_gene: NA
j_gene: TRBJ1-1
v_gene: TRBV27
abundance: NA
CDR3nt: TGTGCCAGCAGTTCTAACACTGAAGCTTTCTTT
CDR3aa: CASSSNTEAFF

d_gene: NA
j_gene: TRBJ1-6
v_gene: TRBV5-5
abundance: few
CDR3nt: TGTGCCAGCAGCTTCAGGGATTGGGGGGATTCACCCCTCCACTTT
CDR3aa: CASSFRDWGDSPLHF

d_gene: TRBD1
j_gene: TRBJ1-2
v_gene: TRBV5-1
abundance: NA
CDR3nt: TGCGCCAGCAGCTTGGAGCCCGACAGGGCCGCTAACTATGGCTACACCTTC
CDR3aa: CASSLEPDRAANYGYTF

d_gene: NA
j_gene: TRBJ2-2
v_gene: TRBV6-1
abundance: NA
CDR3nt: TGTGCCAGCAGTGAATATCGACAGGCGAACACCGGGGAGCTGTTTTTT
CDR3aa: CASSEYRQANTGELFF

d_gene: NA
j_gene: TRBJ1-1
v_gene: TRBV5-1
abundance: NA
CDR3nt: TGCGCCAGCAGCTTGGCAGGGGTGGGGATGAACACTGAAGCTTTCTTT
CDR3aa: CASSLAGVGMNTEAFF

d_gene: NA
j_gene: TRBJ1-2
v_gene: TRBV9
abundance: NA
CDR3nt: TGTGCCAGCAGCGCGGGGGGGACGCCCTATGGCTACACCTTC
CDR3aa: CASSAGGTPYGYTF

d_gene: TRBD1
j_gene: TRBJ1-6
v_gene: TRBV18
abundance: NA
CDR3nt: TGTGCCAGCTCACCGACAGGGGGAAATTCACCCCTCCACTTT
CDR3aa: CASSPTGGNSPLHF

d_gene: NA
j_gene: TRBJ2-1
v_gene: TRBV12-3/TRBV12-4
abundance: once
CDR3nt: TGTGCCAGCAGTTTTGACAGGTACAATGAGCAGTTCTTC
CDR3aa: CASSFDRYNEQFF

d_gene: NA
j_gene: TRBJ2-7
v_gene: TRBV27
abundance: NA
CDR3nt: TGTGCCAGCAGTACCCCCCAGCGGAGCTACGAGCAGTACTTC
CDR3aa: CASSTPQRSYEQYF

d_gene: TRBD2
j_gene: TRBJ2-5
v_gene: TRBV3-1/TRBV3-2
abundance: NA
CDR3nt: TGTGCCAGCAGCCATGCCGGGGCGGGGGGGCCCGAGACCCAGTACTTC
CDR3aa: CASSHAGAGGPETQYF

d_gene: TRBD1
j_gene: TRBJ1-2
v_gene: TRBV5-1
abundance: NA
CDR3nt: TGCGCCAGCAGCCCAGGGACAGGGGGAAACTATGGCTACACCTTC
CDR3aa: CASSPGTGGNYGYTF

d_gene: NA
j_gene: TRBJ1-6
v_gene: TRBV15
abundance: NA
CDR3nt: TGTGCCACCAGCAGATCCCCCAGAAGCTCCTATAATTCACCCCTCCACTTT
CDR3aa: CATSRSPRSSYNSPLHF

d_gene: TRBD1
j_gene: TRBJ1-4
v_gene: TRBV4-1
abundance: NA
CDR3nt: TGCGCCAGCAGCCAAGAGCCCAGGGGGCGCGGGGAAAAACTGTTTTTT
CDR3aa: CASSQEPRGRGEKLFF

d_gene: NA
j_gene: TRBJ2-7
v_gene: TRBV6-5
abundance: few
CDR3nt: TGTGCCAGCAGGGGCGGGATCGGGGTTAGCTACGAGCAGTACTTC
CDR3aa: CASRGGIGVSYEQYF

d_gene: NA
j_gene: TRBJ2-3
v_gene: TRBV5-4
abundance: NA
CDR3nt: TGTGCCAGCAGCCTACTGGACTACCTAAGCACAGATACGCAGTATTTT
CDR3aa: CASSLLDYLSTDTQYF

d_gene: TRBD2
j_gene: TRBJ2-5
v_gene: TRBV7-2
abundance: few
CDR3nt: TGTGCCAGCAGCCCCCCTGGGGTAGCGGGGGGGCAGACCCAGTACTTC
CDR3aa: CASSPPGVAGGQTQYF